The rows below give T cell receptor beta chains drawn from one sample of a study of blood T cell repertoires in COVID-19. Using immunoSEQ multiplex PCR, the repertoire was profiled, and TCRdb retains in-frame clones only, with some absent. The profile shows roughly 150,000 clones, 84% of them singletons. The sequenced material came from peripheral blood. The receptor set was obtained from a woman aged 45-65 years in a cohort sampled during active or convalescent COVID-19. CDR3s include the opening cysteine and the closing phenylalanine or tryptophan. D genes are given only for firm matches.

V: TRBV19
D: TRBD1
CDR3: CASRTQGATEAFF

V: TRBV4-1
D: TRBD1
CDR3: CASSLPDRVNSPLHF

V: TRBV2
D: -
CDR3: CASDRNTIYEQYF

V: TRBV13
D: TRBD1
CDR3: CASSSRGTGFEAGELFF

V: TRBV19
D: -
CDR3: CASSRGFNQPQHF

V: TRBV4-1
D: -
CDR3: CASSQEMADEQYF

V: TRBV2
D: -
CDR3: CASTKAGPFTF

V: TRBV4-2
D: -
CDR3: CASSQDGVSYEQYF

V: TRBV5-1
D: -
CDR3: CASSLGAGNTEAFF

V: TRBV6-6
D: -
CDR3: CASSYSSGWGNEKLFF

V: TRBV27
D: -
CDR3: CASSFGAADTQYF

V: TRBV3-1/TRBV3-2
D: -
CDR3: CASSPYNREPRGGYTF

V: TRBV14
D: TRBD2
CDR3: CASQTSGAYNEQFF

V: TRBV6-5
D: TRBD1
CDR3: CASSYYDRGQNTIYF

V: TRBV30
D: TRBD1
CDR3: CAGGTGVSYEQYF

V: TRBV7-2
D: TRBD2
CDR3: CASSLTVSSGGRSYEQYF

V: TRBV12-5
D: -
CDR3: CASGLVVNREGETQYF

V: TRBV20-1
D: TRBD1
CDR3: CSASPILGTGAPAGGNTIYF

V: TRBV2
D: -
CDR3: CASSSIYGYTF

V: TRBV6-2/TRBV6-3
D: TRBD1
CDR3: CASSSDRGIYNSPLHF

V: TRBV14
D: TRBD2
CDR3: CASSQAGTSGGVEYF

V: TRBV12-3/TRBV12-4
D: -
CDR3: CASSSRRSYGYTF

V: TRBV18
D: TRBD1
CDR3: CASSPRTGLAHTQYF

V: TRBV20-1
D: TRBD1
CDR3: CSARLTGKAFF

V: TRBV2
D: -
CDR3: CASRPEASAQETQYF

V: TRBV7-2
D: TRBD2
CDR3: CASSRGVGLIYEQYF

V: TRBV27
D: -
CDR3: CATGWSGLTYNEQFF

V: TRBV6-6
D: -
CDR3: CASSYGRSNTEAFF

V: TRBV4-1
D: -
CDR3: CASSQEVGPQHF

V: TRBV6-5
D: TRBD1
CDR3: CASTSRGLDYGYTF

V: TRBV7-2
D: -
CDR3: CASSPSAGSAEAFF

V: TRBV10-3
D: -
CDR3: CAISESSRGYTGELFF

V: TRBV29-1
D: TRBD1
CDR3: CSVGTGTGGGAFF

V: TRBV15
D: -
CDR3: CATSRDRASPEQYF

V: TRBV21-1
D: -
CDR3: CASSREGPTDRVLCEQYF

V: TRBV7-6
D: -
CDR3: CASSLRGSKHF

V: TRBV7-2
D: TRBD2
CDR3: CASSLAVASGAYEQYF

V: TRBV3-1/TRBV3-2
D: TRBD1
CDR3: CASSRPTQGARRTEAFF

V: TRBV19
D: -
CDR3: CASSNGGPYEQYF

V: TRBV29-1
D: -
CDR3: CSVDRAGKGEKLFF

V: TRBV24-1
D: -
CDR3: CATRTLRNDSPLHF

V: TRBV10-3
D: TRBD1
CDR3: CAISDLGRQGARSYGYTF

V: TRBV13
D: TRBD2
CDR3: CASSPNSRGYEQYF

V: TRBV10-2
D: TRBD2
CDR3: CASSERGGSRTGELFF

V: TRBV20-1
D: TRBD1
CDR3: CSARQGAEAFF

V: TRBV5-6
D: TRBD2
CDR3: CASSMDDWTSGGGEQFF

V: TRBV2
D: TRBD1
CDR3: CASRETGRGSPLHF

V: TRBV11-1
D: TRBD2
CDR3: CASSSSGYTDTQYF

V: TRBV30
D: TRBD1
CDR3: CAWSVFGTADDIQYF

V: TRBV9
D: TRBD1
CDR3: CASSPQTGSVTDTQYF

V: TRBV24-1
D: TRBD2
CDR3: CATSERGDTQYF

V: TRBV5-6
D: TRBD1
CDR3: CASRSTGGDEKLFF

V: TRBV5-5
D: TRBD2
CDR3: CASSFRTSGGPNNEQFF